These T cell receptor beta chains were read from a single sample in a study of preoperative IRX-2 immunotherapy in early breast cancer. The repertoire was sequenced with immunoSEQ multiplex PCR; TCRdb's copy has only in-frame clones and lacks some. This table holds about 5,600 clones, about 61% found once. Sample: tumor tissue, taken before IRX-2 immunotherapy. All receptors derive from a human donor with breast cancer. The CDR3 runs from the conserved cysteine through the conserved F or W. The order of the fields is D gene, V gene, clone size, J gene, CDR3 protein, CDR3 DNA. D genes are given only for firm matches. The size field is filled for only some rows; it gives once, few, many or a size class.

D: .; V: TRBV28; size: .; J: TRBJ2-1; CDR3: CASSLRVVNEQFF; DNA: TGTGCCAGCAGTCTCCGGGTCGTCAATGAGCAGTTCTTC
D: .; V: TRBV6-8; size: .; J: TRBJ2-7; CDR3: CASNPPGYGGEQYF; DNA: TGTGCCAGCAACCCCCCGGGGTATGGTGGGGAGCAGTACTTC
D: .; V: TRBV28; size: .; J: TRBJ2-1; CDR3: CASTSGSRDNEQFF; DNA: TGTGCCAGCACGTCAGGGTCACGGGATAATGAGCAGTTCTTC
D: .; V: TRBV19; size: once; J: TRBJ2-6; CDR3: CASSRRISGANVLTF; DNA: TGTGCCAGTAGTAGAAGAATCTCTGGGGCCAACGTCCTGACTTTC
D: TRBD2; V: TRBV29-1; size: .; J: TRBJ2-5; CDR3: CSAHQGGGETQYF; DNA: TGCAGCGCCCATCAGGGCGGGGGAGAGACCCAGTACTTC
D: .; V: TRBV19; size: medium-sized; J: TRBJ2-1; CDR3: CASSALGEQFF; DNA: TGTGCCAGTAGTGCATTGGGTGAGCAGTTCTTC
D: .; V: TRBV27; size: .; J: TRBJ2-3; CDR3: CASSSGLFTDTQYF; DNA: TGTGCCAGCAGTTCAGGGCTTTTCACAGATACGCAGTATTTT
D: TRBD1; V: TRBV7-6; size: .; J: TRBJ1-4; CDR3: CASSLPDRGNEKLFF; DNA: TGTGCCAGCAGCTTACCGGACAGGGGAAATGAAAAACTGTTTTTT
D: TRBD1; V: TRBV4-1; size: .; J: TRBJ1-2; CDR3: CASSPRTGGEANYGYTF; DNA: TGCGCCAGCAGCCCCAGGACAGGGGGCGAAGCTAACTATGGCTACACCTTC
D: TRBD1; V: TRBV18; size: .; J: TRBJ1-2; CDR3: CASSPGGQGSPYGYTF; DNA: TGTGCCAGCTCTCCCGGGGGACAGGGATCGCCTTATGGCTACACCTTC
D: .; V: TRBV1; size: .; J: TRBJ2-7; CDR3: CASSPTAEHSYEQYF; DNA: TGCGCCAGCAGCCCCACGGCAGAGCATAGTTACGAGCAGTACTTC
D: TRBD1; V: TRBV18; size: .; J: TRBJ1-5; CDR3: CASSPGQGYQPQHF; DNA: TGTGCCAGCTCACCAGGACAGGGATATCAGCCCCAGCATTTT
D: .; V: TRBV28; size: medium-sized; J: TRBJ1-5; CDR3: CASSLFTGSGQPQHF; DNA: TGTGCCAGCAGTTTATTTACAGGGTCTGGACAGCCCCAGCATTTT
D: .; V: TRBV11-3; size: .; J: TRBJ2-4; CDR3: CASSQSGEGVGDIQYF; DNA: TGTGCCAGCAGTCAATCGGGCGAGGGGGTGGGGGACATTCAGTACTTC
D: .; V: TRBV19; size: .; J: TRBJ2-3; CDR3: CASSVGTEFTDTQYF; DNA: TGTGCCAGTAGTGTCGGGACGGAATTTACAGATACGCAGTATTTT
D: .; V: TRBV6-8; size: .; J: TRBJ1-1; CDR3: CASSYARVNSEAFF; DNA: TGTGCCAGCAGTTACGCACGGGTGAACAGTGAAGCTTTCTTT
D: TRBD2; V: TRBV6-8; size: .; J: TRBJ2-1; CDR3: CASSRTSGSPYNEQFF; DNA: TGTGCCAGCAGCCGCACTAGCGGGAGTCCCTACAATGAGCAGTTCTTC
D: .; V: TRBV6-8; size: .; J: TRBJ1-1; CDR3: CAIRDMVIGEAFF; DNA: TGTGCCATCAGGGACATGGTGATAGGTGAAGCTTTCTTT
D: .; V: TRBV5-1; size: .; J: TRBJ2-3; CDR3: CASSLGSTVGTDTQYF; DNA: TGCGCCAGCAGCTTGGGAAGTACGGTAGGCACAGATACGCAGTATTTT
D: .; V: TRBV5-1; size: .; J: TRBJ2-3; CDR3: CASSLGRGTDTQYF; DNA: TGCGCCAGCAGCTTGGGACGGGGCACAGATACGCAGTATTTT
D: .; V: TRBV28; size: .; J: TRBJ1-1; CDR3: CASSLHRAGTEAFF; DNA: TGTGCCAGCAGTTTGCATAGGGCGGGCACTGAAGCTTTCTTT
D: .; V: TRBV6-8; size: large; J: TRBJ2-1; CDR3: CASRTGINNEQFF; DNA: TGTGCCAGCCGAACCGGGATAAACAATGAGCAGTTCTTC
D: .; V: TRBV10-3; size: .; J: TRBJ2-3; CDR3: CAISESTRVTDTQYF; DNA: TGTGCCATCAGTGAGTCGACTCGCGTCACAGATACGCAGTATTTT
D: .; V: TRBV19; size: .; J: TRBJ1-5; CDR3: CASSIERAGVQPQHF; DNA: TGTGCCAGTAGTATAGAAAGAGCTGGGGTTCAGCCCCAGCATTTT
D: .; V: TRBV11-3; size: .; J: TRBJ1-3; CDR3: CASSEDRFGNTIYF; DNA: TGTGCCAGCAGCGAAGACAGATTTGGAAACACCATATATTTT
D: .; V: TRBV14; size: .; J: TRBJ2-1; CDR3: CASSQGVRDEQFF; DNA: TGTGCCAGCAGCCAAGGAGTGAGGGATGAGCAGTTCTTC
D: TRBD2; V: TRBV11-3; size: .; J: TRBJ2-7; CDR3: CASSLVSGSGRWYEQYF; DNA: TGTGCCAGCAGCTTAGTTTCCGGTAGCGGGAGATGGTACGAGCAGTACTTC
D: TRBD1; V: TRBV6-8; size: .; J: TRBJ2-2; CDR3: CASSWTGDTGELFF; DNA: TGTGCCAGCAGTTGGACAGGGGACACCGGGGAGCTGTTTTTT
D: .; V: TRBV28; size: .; J: TRBJ1-5; CDR3: CASKSGVQPQHF; DNA: TGTGCCTCCAAAAGTGGCGTTCAGCCCCAGCATTTT
D: TRBD2; V: TRBV7-1; size: once; J: TRBJ2-1; CDR3: CASSPRGLAGENEQFF; DNA: TGTGCCAGCAGCCCACGGGGACTAGCGGGAGAGAATGAGCAGTTCTTC